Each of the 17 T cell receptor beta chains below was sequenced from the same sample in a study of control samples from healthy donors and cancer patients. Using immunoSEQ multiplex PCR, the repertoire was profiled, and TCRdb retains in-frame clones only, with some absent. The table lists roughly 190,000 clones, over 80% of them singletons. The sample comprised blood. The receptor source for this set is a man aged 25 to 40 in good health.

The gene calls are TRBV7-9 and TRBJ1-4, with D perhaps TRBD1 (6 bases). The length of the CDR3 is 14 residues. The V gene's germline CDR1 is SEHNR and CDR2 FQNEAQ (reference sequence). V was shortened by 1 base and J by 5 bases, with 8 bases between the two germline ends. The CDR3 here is CASSLVTGNEKLFF. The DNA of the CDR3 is TGTGCCAGCAGCTTAGTGACAGGAAATGAAAAACTGTTTTTT.

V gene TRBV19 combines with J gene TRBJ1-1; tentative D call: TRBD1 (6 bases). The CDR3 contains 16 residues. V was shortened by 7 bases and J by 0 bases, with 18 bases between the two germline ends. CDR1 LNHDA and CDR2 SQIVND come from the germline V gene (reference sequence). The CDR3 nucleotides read TGTGCCAGTACCACAACGGGGACACAGATGAACACTGAAGCTTTCTTT. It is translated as CASTTTGTQMNTEAFF.

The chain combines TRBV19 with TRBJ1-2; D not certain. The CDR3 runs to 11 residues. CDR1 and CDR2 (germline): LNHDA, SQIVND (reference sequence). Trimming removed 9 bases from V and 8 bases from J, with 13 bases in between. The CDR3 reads CASKAPRGYTF. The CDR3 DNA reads TGTGCCAGCAAGGCCCCGCGGGGCTACACCTTC.

CDR3 DNA: TGTGCCAGCAGTGAAGGGGACGGTGCCTACGAGCAGTACTTC. Translated, it gives CASSEGDGAYEQYF. J is TRBJ2-7 and V is TRBV6-1; D assignment may be TRBD1 or TRBD2 (5 bases each). The CDR3 is 14 amino acids. V was trimmed by 1 base and J by 2 bases, leaving 9 bases between them. Per the germline V gene, CDR1 is MNHNS and CDR2 is SASEGT.

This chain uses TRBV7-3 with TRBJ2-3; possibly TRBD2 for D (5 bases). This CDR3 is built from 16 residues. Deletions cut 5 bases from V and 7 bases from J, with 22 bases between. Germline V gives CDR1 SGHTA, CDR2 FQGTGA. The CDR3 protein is CASSPASSGPRHTQYF. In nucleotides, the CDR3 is TGTGCCAGCAGCCCGGCCTCCAGCGGACCACGCCATACGCAGTATTTT. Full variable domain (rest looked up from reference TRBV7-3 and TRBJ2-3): GAGVSQTPSNKVTEKGKYVELRCDPISGHTALYWYRQSLGQGPEFLIYFQGTGAADDSGLPNDRFFAVRPEGSVSTLKIQRTERGDSAVYLCASSPASSGPRHTQYFGPGTRLTVL.

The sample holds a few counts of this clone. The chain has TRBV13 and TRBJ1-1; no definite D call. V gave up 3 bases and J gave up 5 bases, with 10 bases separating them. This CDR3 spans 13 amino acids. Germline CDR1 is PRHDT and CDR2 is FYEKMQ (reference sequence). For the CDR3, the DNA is TGTGCCAGCAGCTTTTCCGACCGGACTGAAGCTTTCTTT. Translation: CASSFSDRTEAFF.

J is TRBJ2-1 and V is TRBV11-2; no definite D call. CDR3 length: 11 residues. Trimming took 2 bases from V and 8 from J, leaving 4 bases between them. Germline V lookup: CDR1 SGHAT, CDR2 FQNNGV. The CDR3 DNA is TGTGCCAGCAGCTTAAATGATGAGCAGTTCTTC. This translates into CASSLNDEQFF.

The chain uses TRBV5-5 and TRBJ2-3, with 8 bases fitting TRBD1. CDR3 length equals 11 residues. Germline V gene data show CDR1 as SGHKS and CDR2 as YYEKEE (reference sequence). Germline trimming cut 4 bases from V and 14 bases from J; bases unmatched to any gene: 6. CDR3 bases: TGTGCCAGCAGCAACAGGGGGGCCGCGTATTTT. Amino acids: CASSNRGAAYF.

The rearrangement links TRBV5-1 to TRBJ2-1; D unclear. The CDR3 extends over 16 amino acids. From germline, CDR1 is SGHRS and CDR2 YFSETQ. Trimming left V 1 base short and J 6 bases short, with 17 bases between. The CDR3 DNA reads TGCGCCAGCAGCTTGTGGCGGTCCGGCGACTTCAATGAGCAGTTCTTC. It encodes CASSLWRSGDFNEQFF.

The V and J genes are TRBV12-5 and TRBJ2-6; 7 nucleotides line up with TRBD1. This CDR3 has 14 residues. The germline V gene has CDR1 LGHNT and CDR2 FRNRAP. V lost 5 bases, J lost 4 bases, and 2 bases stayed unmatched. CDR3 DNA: TGTGCTAGTGGTACAGGGGTCGGGGCCAACGTCCTGACTTTC. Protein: CASGTGVGANVLTF.

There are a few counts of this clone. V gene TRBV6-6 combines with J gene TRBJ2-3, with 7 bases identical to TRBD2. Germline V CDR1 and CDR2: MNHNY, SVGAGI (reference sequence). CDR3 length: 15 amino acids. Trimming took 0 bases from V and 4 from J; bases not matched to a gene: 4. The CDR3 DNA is TGTGCCAGCAGTTACTCTTGGGGAGGGGCAGATACGCAGTATTTT. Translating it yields CASSYSWGGADTQYF.

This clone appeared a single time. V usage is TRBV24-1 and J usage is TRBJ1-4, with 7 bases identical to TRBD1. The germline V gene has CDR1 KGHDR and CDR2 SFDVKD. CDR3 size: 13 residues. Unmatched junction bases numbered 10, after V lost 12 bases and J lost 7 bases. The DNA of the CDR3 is TGTGCCTTGCAAGGGGGCAGGTCTGAAAAACTGTTTTTT. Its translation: CALQGGRSEKLFF.

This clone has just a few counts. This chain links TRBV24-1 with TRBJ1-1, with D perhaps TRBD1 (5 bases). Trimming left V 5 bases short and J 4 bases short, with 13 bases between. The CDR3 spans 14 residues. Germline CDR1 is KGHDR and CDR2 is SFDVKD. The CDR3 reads CATSGSEGSTEAFF. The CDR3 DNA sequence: TGTGCCACCAGTGGGTCGGAGGGGAGCACTGAAGCTTTCTTT.

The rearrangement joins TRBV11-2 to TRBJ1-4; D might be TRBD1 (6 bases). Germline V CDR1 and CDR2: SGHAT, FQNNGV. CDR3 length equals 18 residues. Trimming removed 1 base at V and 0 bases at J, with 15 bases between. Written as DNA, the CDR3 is TGTGCCAGCAGCTTAGTAGGGACACTATATGCAACTAATGAAAAACTGTTTTTT. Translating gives CASSLVGTLYATNEKLFF.

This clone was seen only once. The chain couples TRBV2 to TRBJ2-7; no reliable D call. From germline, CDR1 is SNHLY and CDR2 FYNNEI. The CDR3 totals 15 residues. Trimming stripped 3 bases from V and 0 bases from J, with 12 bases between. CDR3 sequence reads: CASSDLFRASYEQYF. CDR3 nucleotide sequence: TGTGCCAGCAGTGATCTCTTTAGGGCCTCCTACGAGCAGTACTTC.

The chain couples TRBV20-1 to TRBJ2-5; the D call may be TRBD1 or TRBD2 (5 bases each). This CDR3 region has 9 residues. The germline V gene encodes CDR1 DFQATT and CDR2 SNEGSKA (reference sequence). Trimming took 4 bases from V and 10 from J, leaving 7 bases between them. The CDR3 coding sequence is TGCAGTGCTAATGGGGGCCAGTACTTC. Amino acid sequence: CSANGGQYF.

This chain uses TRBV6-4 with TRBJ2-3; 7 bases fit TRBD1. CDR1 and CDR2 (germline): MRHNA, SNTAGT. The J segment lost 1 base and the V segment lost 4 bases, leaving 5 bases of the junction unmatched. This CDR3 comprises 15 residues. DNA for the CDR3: TGTGCCAGCAGTGGAGGGGGCGGTGGCACAGATACGCAGTATTTT. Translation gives CASSGGGGGTDTQYF.